The clone carrying this TCR beta chain was detected many times. J was trimmed by 8 bases and V by 3 bases; bases with no gene match: 6. Germline lookup yields CDR1 SEHNR and CDR2 FQNEAQ (reference sequence). The CDR3 contains 14 residues. This record comes from a study of human T cells and chemical hapten exposure. Noted time point: patch test 2, 6 weeks after DPC sensitization. Treatment here: therapeutic diphenylcyclopropenone sensitization with weekly scalp DPC. Using its own MiXCR run on the RACE reads, TCRdb lists one record per CDR3 protein. Here the sample spans fewer than 80,000 distinct CDR3 sequences, about 9.3% being singletons.

This TCR derives from a woman in her forties or fifties with alopecia areata. Some clones in this sample may be carry-over from other donors' samples. The source was whole blood, collected in connection with sensitization to the hapten diphenylcyclopropenone (DPC). V is TRBV7-9 and J is TRBJ2-1, with 8 nucleotides matching TRBD2. The DNA of the CDR3 is TGTGCCAGCAGCTTTAGCGGGACCGGTGATGAGCAGTTCTTC. Protein product: CASSFSGTGDEQFF.